The entry below gives a single TCR beta chain sequence along with its context. Clones were sequenced by immunoSEQ multiplex PCR, and TCRdb holds only the in-frame ones, with some missing. This table holds about 130,000 clones, about four fifths found once. The CDR3 is 15 residues long. V was trimmed by 7 bases and J by 1 base, leaving 15 bases between them. The germline gives CDR1 MNHEY, CDR2 SVGAGI. The data are from a study of blood T cell repertoires in COVID-19. The chain uses TRBV6-5 and TRBJ2-3, with D maybe TRBD2 (6 bases). Sequencing was performed on peripheral blood. The sequence was obtained from a man aged 35 to 55 with active or convalescent COVID-19. CDR3 DNA: TGTGCCAGCACTCCATGGGGCGGGGGCACAGATACGCAGTATTTT. It yields the protein CASTPWGGGTDTQYF.